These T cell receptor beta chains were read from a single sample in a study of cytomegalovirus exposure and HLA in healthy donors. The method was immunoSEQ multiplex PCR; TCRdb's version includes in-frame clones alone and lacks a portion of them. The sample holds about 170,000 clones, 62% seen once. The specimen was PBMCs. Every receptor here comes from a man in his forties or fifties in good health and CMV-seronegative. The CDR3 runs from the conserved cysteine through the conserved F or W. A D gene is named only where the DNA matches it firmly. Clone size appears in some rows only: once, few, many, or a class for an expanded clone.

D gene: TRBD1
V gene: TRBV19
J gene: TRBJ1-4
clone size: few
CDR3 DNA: TGTGCCAGTAGTCCGATTCGGACAGGGGGGAATGAAAAACTGTTTTTT
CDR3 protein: CASSPIRTGGNEKLFF

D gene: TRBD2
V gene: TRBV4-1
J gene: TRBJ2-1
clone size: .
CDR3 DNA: TGCGCCAGCAGCCTTGAACTAGCGGGGGCCGGTTATGAGCAGTTCTTC
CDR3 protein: CASSLELAGAGYEQFF

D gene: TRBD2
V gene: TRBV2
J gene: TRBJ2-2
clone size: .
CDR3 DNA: TGTGCCAGCAGTGAGCTAGCGGGTAACACCGGGGAGCTGTTTTTT
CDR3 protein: CASSELAGNTGELFF

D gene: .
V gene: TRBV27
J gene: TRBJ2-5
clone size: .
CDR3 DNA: TGTGCCAGCAGTCGAACACGGGGGGCAGGAGAAGAGACCCAGTACTTC
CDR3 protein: CASSRTRGAGEETQYF

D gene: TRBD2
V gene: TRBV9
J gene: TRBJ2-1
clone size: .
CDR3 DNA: TGTGCCAGCAGCGTAGTTGCGGGAGCTAATGAGCAGTTCTTC
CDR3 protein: CASSVVAGANEQFF

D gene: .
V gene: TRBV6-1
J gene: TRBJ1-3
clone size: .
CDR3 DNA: TGTGCCAGCAGTGAGGTACTTGCTGGAAACACCATATATTTT
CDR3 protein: CASSEVLAGNTIYF

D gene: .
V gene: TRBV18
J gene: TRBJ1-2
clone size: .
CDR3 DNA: TGTGCCAGCTCACTCCACAGGGAAGACGGCTACACCTTC
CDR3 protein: CASSLHREDGYTF

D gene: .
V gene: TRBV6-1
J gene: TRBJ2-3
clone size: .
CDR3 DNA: TGTGCCAGCGAATCGGGGACTAGCACAGATACGCAGTATTTT
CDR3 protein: CASESGTSTDTQYF

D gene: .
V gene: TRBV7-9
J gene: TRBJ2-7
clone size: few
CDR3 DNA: TGTGCCAGCAGCTTAGTGGCGAAGGTTGGAGGGGACCCCTACGAGCAGTACTTC
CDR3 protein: CASSLVAKVGGDPYEQYF

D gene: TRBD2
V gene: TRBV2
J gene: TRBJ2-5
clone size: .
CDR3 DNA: TGTGCCAGCAGAGCTCGGACTAGCGGGCAAGAGACCCAGTACTTC
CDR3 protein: CASRARTSGQETQYF

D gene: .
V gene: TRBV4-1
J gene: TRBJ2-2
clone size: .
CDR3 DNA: TGCGCCAGCAGCCAGGGAGCATTCGAGGTGGGGGAGCTGTTTTTT
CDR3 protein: CASSQGAFEVGELFF